This record covers a single TCR beta chain. The data were taken from a study of blood T cell repertoires in COVID-19. Looking at the study overall: Some COVID-19 samples were acute and others convalescent; all came from the United States, Italy and Spain.

Some clones are missing from TCRdb's copy, which holds only in-frame ones; the method was immunoSEQ multiplex PCR. The sample includes 85,000 to 130,000 clones, approximately 80% of them seen just once. Input material: peripheral blood. This TCR came from a woman older than 75 with active or convalescent COVID-19.

CDR3 amino acids: CASSLSLAGGHRDTQYF. The DNA for the CDR3 is TGTGCCAGCAGTTTATCACTAGCGGGGGGACACAGAGATACGCAGTATTTT. The chain joins TRBV28 to TRBJ2-3; TRBD2 agrees at 12 bases. Per germline, CDR1 MDHEN and CDR2 SYDVKM. V gave up 1 base and J gave up 5 bases; unmatched junction bases: 7. The CDR3 runs to 17 residues.